Listed here are 28 T cell receptor beta chains from one sample, sequenced in a study of cytomegalovirus exposure and HLA in healthy donors. Both 60 Vbeta primers and 13 Jbeta primers went into the PCR. The protocol was immunoSEQ multiplex PCR, while the TCRdb copy is restricted to in-frame clones and leaves out a portion. This sample has fewer than 200,000 clones; roughly 85% occur once, and the top ten carry more than 0.55%. The sequencing sample was made of PBMCs. These receptors all stem from a woman between 40 and 50 years old in good health and CMV-seronegative.

The chain has TRBV5-6 and TRBJ1-6, with 9 bases lining up with TRBD1. The CDR3 is 16 amino acids. The V segment lost 4 bases and the J segment 7 bases; nucleotides outside the gene matches: 9. Germline CDR1 is SGHDT and CDR2 is YYEEEE. Here the CDR3 reads CASSPGDGQGNSPLHF. The CDR3 DNA sequence: TGTGCCAGCAGCCCGGGGGACGGACAGGGGAATTCACCCCTCCACTTT.

The chain employs TRBV5-8 and TRBJ2-5; 7 nucleotides match TRBD2. From germline, CDR1 is SGHTS and CDR2 YDEGEE. The CDR3 totals 14 residues. With 0 bases clipped from V and 3 bases from J, the junction kept 2 bases outside the gene matches. The CDR3 DNA sequence: TGTGCCAGCAGCTTGGGGGAGGGTAAAGAGACCCAGTACTTC. Amino acid sequence: CASSLGEGKETQYF.

J is TRBJ2-5 and V is TRBV5-4; D ambiguous. Gene TRBJ2-7 matches the end of the DNA better, so the J call may be wrong. Germline V CDR1 and CDR2: SGHNT, YYREEE (reference sequence). The CDR3 extends over 15 amino acids. CDR3 sequence reads: CASSLSPGSAYEQYF. The CDR3 nucleotides read TGTGCCAGCAGCTTGAGTCCGGGTTCCGCCTACGAGCAGTACTTC.

The CDR3 region is CASSLRGGTQYF. Written as DNA, the CDR3 is TGTGCCAGCAGTTTAAGGGGGGGTACGCAGTATTTT. The rearrangement uses TRBV27 and TRBJ2-3; D perhaps matches TRBD2 (7 bases). The V end lost 2 bases, the J end lost 8 bases, and 8 bases lay between the germline ends. The CDR3 covers 12 residues. Germline V gene data show CDR1 as MNHEY and CDR2 as SMNVEV (reference sequence).

The chain uses TRBV7-9 and TRBJ2-5, with unresolved D. In germline, CDR1 is SEHNR, CDR2 FQNEAQ (reference sequence). The CDR3 extends over 12 amino acids. Deletions cut 5 bases from V and 3 bases from J, with 7 bases between. The DNA of the CDR3 is TGTGCCAGCAGCGTCCGGGAAGAGACCCAGTACTTC. Its protein product is CASSVREETQYF.

This clone was recorded only once. The chain joins TRBV9 to TRBJ2-3, with 7 bases aligning to TRBD1. CDR1 and CDR2 from the germline V gene are SGDLS and YYNGEE. V shed 3 bases, J shed 0 bases, and the junction held 13 bases outside the gene matches. This CDR3 spans 18 amino acids. The CDR3 DNA is TGTGCCAGCAGCGAGGGGACAGCTGGCCTTTCCAGCACAGATACGCAGTATTTT. Translated, it gives CASSEGTAGLSSTDTQYF.

The table lists this clone with a few counts. This chain links TRBV30 with TRBJ1-1; no reliable D call. The CDR3 runs to 11 residues. V was shortened by 6 bases and J by 4 bases, with 9 bases between the two germline ends. Germline V gives CDR1 GTSNPN, CDR2 SVGIG (reference sequence). DNA for the CDR3: TGTGCCTGTGGTCGGTTCACTGAAGCTTTCTTT. It is translated as CACGRFTEAFF.

V is TRBV6-1 and J is TRBJ2-2; 7 bases fit TRBD2. In germline, CDR1 is MNHNS, CDR2 SASEGT. V lost 0 bases, J lost 0 bases, and 4 bases stayed unmatched. CDR3 length: 17 amino acids. CDR3 coding DNA: TGTGCCAGCAGTGAAGCGCAGGCGGGGGCGAACACCGGGGAGCTGTTTTTT. Translation: CASSEAQAGANTGELFF.

The chain is built from TRBV5-1 and TRBJ1-1; 8 nucleotides line up with TRBD1. The CDR3 consists of 16 residues. Trimming cost V 2 bases and J 4 bases; bases outside gene matches: 10. Germline-derived CDR1 and CDR2 are SGHRS and YFSETQ. The CDR3 DNA sequence: TGCGCCAGCAGCTTATTATCCGGGACAGGCCGCACTGAAGCTTTCTTT. Amino acids: CASSLLSGTGRTEAFF.

The chain links TRBV30 to TRBJ2-7; a weak D match, TRBD1 (6 bases). Between the trimmed V and J ends, which lost 6 bases and 6 bases, there was a span of 12 bases. This CDR3 is built from 11 residues. Germline V gives CDR1 GTSNPN, CDR2 SVGIG (reference sequence). In DNA, the CDR3 is TGTGCCTGTTTCAGGGGTGGCGAGCAGTACTTC. It encodes CACFRGGEQYF.

The chain employs TRBV19 and TRBJ1-6; 8 bases map to TRBD1. The CDR3 has 12 amino acids. From germline, CDR1 is LNHDA and CDR2 SQIVND (reference sequence). V shed 10 bases and J 6 bases; nucleotides not matched to a gene: 2. This CDR3 reads CATGQGNSPLHF. In nucleotides, the CDR3 is TGTGCCACCGGACAGGGTAATTCACCCCTCCACTTT.

A few counts support this clone. The chain joins TRBV5-6 to TRBJ1-2; the D gene is possibly TRBD1 (6 bases). The CDR3 consists of 14 residues. Germline V gene sequence: CDR1 SGHDT, CDR2 YYEEEE. V was trimmed by 7 bases and J by 6 bases, leaving 19 bases between them. The CDR3 reads CASGRDNLWDGYTF. CDR3 nucleotides: TGTGCCAGCGGCCGGGACAACCTGTGGGATGGCTACACCTTC.

J is TRBJ2-1 and V is TRBV5-1; 7 nucleotides agree with TRBD2. Looked up from germline, CDR1 is SGHRS and CDR2 is YFSETQ. V dropped 5 bases and J dropped 4; count of bases not matched to a gene: 15. This CDR3 spans 17 amino acids. CDR3 nucleotides: TGCGCCAGCAGTCATGGCCTTTCCCTAGCGGATTACAATGAGCAGTTCTTC. Protein: CASSHGLSLADYNEQFF.

This clone appeared once. This rearrangement joins TRBV9 to TRBJ2-1; TRBD2 matches 9 bases. The germline gives CDR1 SGDLS, CDR2 YYNGEE. The CDR3 runs 16 residues. V shed 0 bases, J shed 8 bases, and the junction held 9 bases outside the gene matches. The CDR3 protein is CASSVGGLAGSDEQFF. The CDR3 DNA reads TGTGCCAGCAGCGTAGGGGGCCTAGCGGGGTCCGATGAGCAGTTCTTC.

The CDR3 coding sequence is TGCGCCAGCAGCCCTCTAATTGGGGGGGCAGGGGATACGCAGTATTTT. Amino acids: CASSPLIGGAGDTQYF. The chain carries TRBV5-1 and TRBJ2-3; D perhaps matches TRBD2 (7 bases). This CDR3 region has 16 residues. The V gene's germline CDR1 is SGHRS and CDR2 YFSETQ. The V end was cut by 4 bases, the J end by 6 bases, with 21 bases between. Using reference TRBV5-1 and TRBJ2-3 for the parts outside the CDR3, the full variable domain is KAGVTQTPRYLIKTRGQQVTLSCSPISGHRSVSWYQQTPGQGLQFLFEYFSETQRNKGNFPGRFSGRQFSNSRSEMNVSTLELGDSALYLCASSPLIGGAGDTQYFGPGTRLTVL.

The chain has TRBV2 and TRBJ1-4; tentatively, D is TRBD1 (6 bases). CDR1 and CDR2 from the germline V gene are SNHLY and FYNNEI. This CDR3 spans 16 amino acids. The V gene lost 6 bases and the J gene lost 5 bases, with 19 bases spanning the gap. This CDR3 reads CASRTDPGQGNEKLFF. CDR3 bases: TGTGCCAGCAGGACGGACCCAGGGCAGGGGAATGAAAAACTGTTTTTT.

The chain links TRBV2 to TRBJ1-5, with 9 bases aligning to TRBD1. V trimming: 6 bases; J trimming: 4 bases; junction bases outside the gene matches: 4. Germline lookup yields CDR1 SNHLY and CDR2 FYNNEI. The CDR3 loop spans 14 amino acids. CDR3 sequence: CASREDRGNQPQHF. The CDR3 DNA is TGTGCCAGCAGAGAGGACAGGGGAAATCAGCCCCAGCATTTT.

This clone has only one observation. The V gene is TRBV5-4, the J gene TRBJ2-5, with TRBD2 identical over 8 bases. V lost 6 bases to trimming and J lost 7 bases; unmatched junction nucleotides: 14. Per germline, CDR1 SGHNT and CDR2 YYREEE (reference sequence). The CDR3 extends over 15 amino acids. In nucleotides, the CDR3 is TGTGCCAGCAACCTCGGGGGGGCACTAAAGGGGACCCAGTACTTC. Amino acids: CASNLGGALKGTQYF.

In its sample, this clone was seen a few times. J is TRBJ1-1 and V is TRBV5-6; D not resolved. The CDR3 is made up of 12 amino acids. V was trimmed by 2 bases and J by 0 bases, leaving 2 bases between them. The germline V gene has CDR1 SGHDT and CDR2 YYEEEE. The DNA for the CDR3 is TGTGCCAGCAGCTTCATGAACACTGAAGCTTTCTTT. It codes for CASSFMNTEAFF.

The gene calls are TRBV28 and TRBJ1-5, with 8 positions matching TRBD1. CDR3 length equals 15 residues. V shed 1 base and J 3 bases; nucleotides not matched to a gene: 2. The germline V gene has CDR1 MDHEN and CDR2 SYDVKM. Here the CDR3 reads CASSLYRGVNQPQHF. DNA of the CDR3: TGTGCCAGCAGTTTATACAGGGGGGTCAATCAGCCCCAGCATTTT.

The V gene is TRBV15, the J gene TRBJ2-7; TRBD2 might be the D (5 bases). Trimming shortened V by 9 bases and J by 6 bases, and 21 bases separated the two germline ends. The germline gives CDR1 LNHNV, CDR2 YYDKDF (reference sequence). The CDR3 has 14 residues. CDR3 region: CATICHEEVGEQYF. CDR3 coding DNA: TGTGCCACTATTTGTCATGAGGAGGTGGGCGAGCAGTACTTC.

The J gene is TRBJ1-3, the V gene TRBV5-1; 8 bases align to TRBD1. This CDR3 spans 15 amino acids. The trim removed 3 bases at V and 3 bases at J, leaving 5 bases unmatched. The germline CDR1 and CDR2 sequences are SGHRS and YFSETQ. The CDR3 DNA is TGCGCCAGCAGCTCCCCGACAGGGGTTGGAAACACCATATATTTT. It is translated as CASSSPTGVGNTIYF.

J is TRBJ2-1 and V is TRBV6-5; unclear D gene. CDR1 and CDR2 from the germline V gene are MNHEY and SVGAGI. CDR3 length equals 12 residues. Trimming shortened V by 6 bases and J by 8 bases, and 11 bases separated the two germline ends. Written as DNA, the CDR3 is TGTGCCAGCAGAGCTCTGCGGCATGAGCAGTTCTTC. This encodes CASRALRHEQFF.

The V call is TRBV5-1, the J call TRBJ2-1; tentatively, D is TRBD2 (6 bases). Germline V gives CDR1 SGHRS, CDR2 YFSETQ. The V end lost 3 bases, the J end lost 4 bases, and 17 bases lay between the germline ends. This CDR3 is 16 amino acids long. The CDR3 loop is CASSSSGTAFYNEQFF. DNA of the CDR3: TGCGCCAGCAGCTCGTCCGGGACTGCTTTTTACAATGAGCAGTTCTTC.

The chain uses TRBV11-1 and TRBJ2-1; unclear D gene. The CDR3 runs to 13 residues. Germline V gene lookup returns CDR1 SGHAT and CDR2 FQDESV (reference sequence). V gave up 1 base and J gave up 4 bases, with 5 bases separating them. The CDR3 protein is CASSLGQYNEQFF. The CDR3 nucleotides read TGTGCCAGCAGCTTAGGGCAGTACAATGAGCAGTTCTTC.

Concerning this clone itself: The same CDR3 is also encoded by other DNA sequences in this sample. The chain recombines TRBV5-1 with TRBJ1-6; 8 positions agree with TRBD1. Germline trimming cut 0 bases from V and 10 bases from J; bases unmatched to any gene: 9. CDR1 and CDR2 from the germline V gene are SGHRS and YFSETQ. CDR3 length: 16 amino acids. As DNA, the CDR3 is TGCGCCAGCAGCTTGGGGGGGACAGGCTCCTTCTCACCCCTCCACTTT. This gives the protein CASSLGGTGSFSPLHF.

This clone was seen once. The rearrangement uses TRBV9 and TRBJ2-4, with 10 bases aligning to TRBD1. V dropped 0 bases and J dropped 9; count of bases not matched to a gene: 3. Germline CDR1 reads SGDLS; CDR2 reads YYNGEE. CDR3 length: 14 residues. This chain's CDR3 is CASSVGGQGIIQYF. The CDR3 bases are TGTGCCAGCAGCGTAGGGGGACAGGGGATCATTCAGTACTTC.

This clone occurred a few times. The chain is built from TRBV10-3 and TRBJ1-4; D gene uncertain. Germline values: CDR1 ENHRY, CDR2 SYGVKD. CDR3 length: 13 amino acids. V shed 10 bases and J shed 1 base, with 10 bases lying between them. The CDR3 DNA is TGTGCCACTAAAGCAGGAACTAATGAAAAACTGTTTTTT. Its protein is CATKAGTNEKLFF.